The 10 T cell receptor beta chains in this list originate from one sample, sequenced in a study of cytomegalovirus exposure and HLA in healthy donors. PCR was performed using 60 Vbeta and 13 Jbeta primers. Sequencing used immunoSEQ multiplex PCR; TCRdb keeps in-frame clones, though not all of them. The table has under 200,000 clones, roughly 83% seen once. Sequenced input: PBMCs. The receptors shown here come from a boy aged 2-9 years in good health and CMV-seronegative.

The chain combines TRBV2 with TRBJ2-7, with 13 bases that match TRBD2. Trimming removed 10 bases from V and 3 bases from J; junction bases left unmatched: 3. This CDR3 is 13 amino acids long. The germline V gene has CDR1 SNHLY and CDR2 FYNNEI. The CDR3 coding sequence is TGTGCCACCGGACTAGCGGGAGACTACGAGCAGTACTTC. Its protein product is CATGLAGDYEQYF.

The chain recombines TRBV10-1 with TRBJ2-3; a weak D match, TRBD1 (6 bases). The germline CDR1 and CDR2 sequences are WNHNN and SYGVQD (reference sequence). CDR3 length equals 13 residues. Deletions cut 2 bases from V and 9 bases from J, with 12 bases between. This CDR3 reads CASSERTAWTQYF. The CDR3 bases are TGCGCCAGCAGTGAGCGGACAGCCTGGACGCAGTATTTT.

This sequence joins TRBV6-1 and TRBJ1-5; 9 bases fit TRBD1. This CDR3 spans 15 amino acids. J was trimmed by 7 bases and V by 10 bases; bases with no gene match: 14. Germline V lookup: CDR1 MNHNS, CDR2 SASEGT. The CDR3 nucleotides are TGTGCCACCTTTCCGGGACAGGGTCCCCGGCAGCCCCAGCATTTT. It yields the protein CATFPGQGPRQPQHF.

J is TRBJ2-2 and V is TRBV7-6, with D maybe TRBD2 (5 bases). The length of the CDR3 is 16 residues. Germline CDR1 is SGHVS and CDR2 is FNYEAQ. Trimming pared 2 bases from V and 8 bases from J, leaving 18 bases between. CDR3 sequence reads: CASSLRRAGVSGELFF. CDR3 nucleotide sequence: TGTGCCAGCAGCTTAAGGCGGGCAGGAGTATCTGGGGAGCTGTTTTTT.

V usage is TRBV5-4 and J usage is TRBJ2-3; 9 nucleotides agree with TRBD2. This CDR3 has 15 amino acids. Germline lookup yields CDR1 SGHNT and CDR2 YYREEE (reference sequence). V dropped 5 bases and J dropped 6; count of bases not matched to a gene: 10. CDR3 residues: CASRTGLAKMDTQYF. Written as DNA, the CDR3 is TGTGCCAGCAGGACCGGACTAGCGAAAATGGATACGCAGTATTTT.

This clone was detected only once. The chain carries TRBV29-1 and TRBJ1-1; TRBD1 might be the D (6 bases). V shed 8 bases and J shed 2 bases, with 15 bases lying between them. CDR3 length equals 13 residues. CDR1 is SQVTM, CDR2 ANQGSEA, per germline. CDR3 in amino acids: CSTRTAINTEAFF. Here the CDR3 DNA reads TGCAGCACAAGGACAGCTATTAACACTGAAGCTTTCTTT.

This chain joins TRBV27 and TRBJ2-7, with 7 nucleotides matching TRBD2. The V and J ends lost 11 bases and 4 bases, in that order; junction bases with no gene match: 5. This CDR3 is 11 amino acids long. Germline-derived CDR1 and CDR2 are MNHEY and SMNVEV (reference sequence). CDR3 residues: CAAGGSYEQYF. The CDR3 DNA sequence: TGTGCCGCAGGCGGGAGTTACGAGCAGTACTTC.

This chain links TRBV19 with TRBJ2-3; D is unclear. Germline-derived CDR1 and CDR2 are LNHDA and SQIVND (reference sequence). The CDR3 has 13 residues. Trimming took off 1 base at V and 1 base at J, with 3 bases between the two ends. Here the CDR3 reads CASSIAGTDTQYF. Here the CDR3 DNA reads TGTGCCAGTAGTATAGCAGGCACAGATACGCAGTATTTT.

The V gene is TRBV9, the J gene TRBJ1-4, with D perhaps TRBD1 (6 bases). V lost 1 base and J lost 3, with 10 bases in between. The V gene's germline CDR1 is SGDLS and CDR2 YYNGEE. The CDR3 totals 15 residues. The CDR3 region has the DNA TGTGCCAGCAGCGTATATGGACAGTCTAATGAAAAACTGTTTTTT. Translating gives CASSVYGQSNEKLFF.

The V and J genes are TRBV5-1 and TRBJ2-2; D is uncertain. Germline V lookup: CDR1 SGHRS, CDR2 YFSETQ. V lost 2 bases and J 4 bases, leaving 6 bases between the germline ends. The CDR3 spans 13 residues. In DNA form, the CDR3 reads TGCGCCAGCAGCTTAGAGGCCACCGGGGAGCTGTTTTTT. Its protein product is CASSLEATGELFF.